The present TCR beta chain was sequenced within a study of shared clonotypes between healthy human individuals. Study details: Three CD4 naive, three CD4 memory, two CD8 naive and one CD8 memory plate were used per donor.

Libraries were prepared by immunoSEQ multiplex PCR; TCRdb keeps only in-frame clonotypes and omits some of them. In the table there are 950,000 to 1,300,000 clones, more than 65% of which are singletons. This clone was seen a few times. The same CDR3 also results from other DNA sequences found in this sample. Germline V lookup: CDR1 SGHRS, CDR2 YFSETQ. The CDR3 has 15 amino acids. V dropped 0 bases and J dropped 1 base, with 8 bases sitting between them. Sequencing input: memory CD4+ T cells sorted from blood. Regarding subset: CD45RA-negative fraction. The receptor comes from a man aged 18 to 29 in good health. The rearrangement uses TRBV5-1 and TRBJ1-5; weak D call: TRBD1 (5 bases). The CDR3 sequence is CASSLDGGSNQPQHF. The CDR3 region has the DNA TGCGCCAGCAGCTTGGATGGGGGGAGCAATCAGCCCCAGCATTTT.